This paragraph reports one T cell receptor (beta chain). Its antigen is as yet unknown. Some clones are missing from TCRdb's copy, which holds only in-frame ones; the method was immunoSEQ multiplex PCR. The sample yields some 80,000 clones, 88% seen once. Sampled blood was obtained at baseline, cycle 4 day 1, and cycle 7 day 1. These data come from a study of OX40 agonist ivuxolimab in advanced cancers. Regarding the study as a whole: At 0.1-3.0 mg/kg, partial responders had clonal expansion among the lowest observed.

The V and J ends lost 6 bases and 0 bases, in that order; junction bases with no gene match: 7. The germline V gene has CDR1 SNHLY and CDR2 FYNNEI. The length of the CDR3 is 16 residues. This clonotype was obtained from an adult with an advanced solid tumor such as melanoma, head and neck, liver or kidney cancer. V is TRBV2 and J is TRBJ2-3, with 9 bases lining up with TRBD2. Sample: CD4+ or CD8+ T cells sorted from blood, taken in a trial of the OX40 agonist ivuxolimab. The CDR3 reads CASRALAGISTDTQYF. CDR3 coding DNA: TGTGCCAGCAGGGCTCTAGCGGGGATTAGCACAGATACGCAGTATTTT.